These T cell receptor beta chains were read from a single sample in a study of CD8+CD57+ T cells in acquired aplastic anemia. TCRdb fed the reads into MiXCR, producing one record per CDR3 protein. The sample lists approximately 300,000 distinct CDR3 sequences, about 50% seen once, with roughly 1.2% in the top ten. Sequences were obtained from sorted CD4+, CD8+, or CD8+CD57+ T cells (not recorded which) from PBMCs. The receptors originated from a human donor with aplastic anemia. Each CDR3 is given with its conserved first and last residue. The D gene is left open where the match is weak. Size values are once, few and many counts, or a class for expanded clones, and some rows have none.

. | TRBJ1-1 | TRBV18 | TRBD1 | TGTGCCAGCTCACCGAGGGACAGGGGGGGCACTGAAGCTTTCTTT | CASSPRDRGGTEAFF
few | TRBJ2-6 | TRBV19 | . | TGTGCCAGTAGTTTGTCCTCTGGGGCCAACGTCCTGACTTTC | CASSLSSGANVLTF
once | TRBJ1-1 | TRBV10-3 | . | TGTGCCATCAAAATGACCAGAGAGGTAGCTGAAGCTTTCTTT | CAIKMTREVAEAFF
once | TRBJ2-7 | TRBV7-9 | TRBD2 | TGTGCCAGCAGCGCTGGTGGACTAGCGGGAGGAGAGCAGTACTTC | CASSAGGLAGGEQYF
. | TRBJ1-1 | TRBV12-3/TRBV12-4 | . | TGTGCCAGCAGTTCGATACAGGCGAACACTGAAGCTTTCTTT | CASSSIQANTEAFF
. | TRBJ2-3 | TRBV25-1 | . | TGTGCCAGCAGTGAAGGGGCAGGGGCCGGCACAGATACGCAGTATTTT | CASSEGAGAGTDTQYF
many | TRBJ2-7 | TRBV12-3/TRBV12-4 | . | TGTGCCAGCAGAGAAAGGGGTTTCGGCGAGCAGTACTTC | CASRERGFGEQYF
few | TRBJ2-3 | TRBV20-1 | . | TGCAGTGCTAATGGGGCAGGCACAGATACGCAGTATTTT | CSANGAGTDTQYF
. | TRBJ2-2 | TRBV24-1 | TRBD2 | TGTGCCACCAGGACTAGCGGGAGCAACGGGGAGCTGTTTTTT | CATRTSGSNGELFF
. | TRBJ2-7 | TRBV19 | . | TGTGCCAGTAGTATAGACCACAGGATCCCCTACGAGCAGTACTTC | CASSIDHRIPYEQYF
few | TRBJ2-5 | TRBV7-6 | . | TGTGCCAGCAGCTTGCAGGTTAGCGGTCCTCAAGAGACCCAGTACTTC | CASSLQVSGPQETQYF
many | TRBJ1-2 | TRBV5-6 | . | TGTGCCAGCAGCTCCGCAGGGTTCGGTGGCTACACCTTC | CASSSAGFGGYTF
. | TRBJ2-7 | TRBV10-1 | . | TGCGCCAGCAGGGGGTACGTCCACGAGCAGTACTTC | CASRGYVHEQYF
. | TRBJ1-6 | TRBV9 | . | TGTGCCAGCAGCGCTGTAAATTCACCCCTCCACTTT | CASSAVNSPLHF
. | TRBJ2-3 | TRBV18 | TRBD1 | TGTGCCAGCTCACCTCGTTTGGGGACAGATACGCATTATTTT | CASSPRLGTDTHYF
. | TRBJ1-5 | TRBV6-6 | TRBD1 | TGTGCCAGCAGTGCGACAGGGTCCTCACTTGCGACCCAGCATTTT | CASSATGSSLATQHF
many | TRBJ2-7 | TRBV19 | TRBD1 | TGTGCCAGTAGTATAGGACAGGGCTACGAGCAGTACTTC | CASSIGQGYEQYF
. | TRBJ2-5 | TRBV7-8 | . | TGTGCCAGCAGCCAGACGACAGGGTGGGAGGGCGAGACCCAGTACTTC | CASSQTTGWEGETQYF
few | TRBJ2-7 | TRBV5-1 | TRBD2 | TGCGCCAGCAGCTGGACTAGCGGGAGATCTTCCTACGAGCAGTACTTC | CASSWTSGRSSYEQYF
few | TRBJ1-1 | TRBV20-1 | . | TGCAGTGCACGTAGGGAGGGCACTGAAGCTTTCTTT | CSARREGTEAFF
many | TRBJ1-1 | TRBV5-6 | . | TGTGCCAGCAGCCGAATACAATTGAACACTGAAGCTTTCTTT | CASSRIQLNTEAFF
many | TRBJ2-3 | TRBV5-1 | . | TGCGCCAGCAGCCCAACGGACGGGGCAGATACGCAGTATTTT | CASSPTDGADTQYF
many | TRBJ2-7 | TRBV20-1 | TRBD2 | TGCAGTGCTAGAGTTAGCGGGAGGTTCAGAGAGCAGTACTTC | CSARVSGRFREQYF
. | TRBJ2-1 | TRBV9 | . | TGTGCCAGCAGTTGGGCCAATGAGCAGTTCTTC | CASSWANEQFF
few | TRBJ2-7 | TRBV29-1 | . | TGCAGCGCAGAAACGTCCTACGAGCAGTACTTC | CSAETSYEQYF
. | TRBJ2-7 | TRBV10-2 | . | TGCGCCAGCAGTGGGGGGACACCGAGCTCCTACGAGCAGTACTTC | CASSGGTPSSYEQYF
. | TRBJ2-5 | TRBV20-1 | . | TGCAGTGCGAGGGAAGGCAGGCGGGAGACCCAGTACTTC | CSAREGRRETQYF
. | TRBJ2-5 | TRBV20-1 | . | TGCAGTGCTAGAGATATGCACAATGGGACCCAGTACTTC | CSARDMHNGTQYF
. | TRBJ2-3 | TRBV24-1 | . | TGTGCCACCCGACAGAGTAGCACGGATACGCAGTATTTT | CATRQSSTDTQYF
. | TRBJ2-7 | TRBV7-8 | . | TGTGCCAGCAGCTCAGTCCGGGACGGATACGAGCAGTACTTC | CASSSVRDGYEQYF
once | TRBJ2-7 | TRBV7-6 | . | TGTGCCAGCTCACCATCGGCCGGTCCGAGGGAGCAGTACTTC | CASSPSAGPREQYF
. | TRBJ2-3 | TRBV20-1 | TRBD2 | TGCAGTGCTAGAGAAACTGGTACTAGCGGAACGATAGATACGCAGTATTTT | CSARETGTSGTIDTQYF
many | TRBJ1-4 | TRBV6-6 | . | TGTGCCAGCACTCACAGACAAGCAACTAATGAAAAACTGTTTTTT | CASTHRQATNEKLFF
. | TRBJ1-2 | TRBV19 | . | TGTGCCAGTCTGACTCCAGGGGTTAACTATGGCTACACCTTC | CASLTPGVNYGYTF
. | TRBJ2-5 | TRBV20-1 | . | TGCAGTGCTAGAGATCTAGGGAGGGGGGGGGAGACCCAGTACTTC | CSARDLGRGGETQYF
. | TRBJ1-1 | TRBV7-9 | . | TGTGCCAGCAGCTTAGAGTTTGTAATCGACTCACCAATGAACACTGAAGCTTTCTTT | CASSLEFVIDSPMNTEAFF
. | TRBJ2-7 | TRBV20-1 | TRBD1 | TGCAGTGCGACGGACAGGGTGACCTACGAGCAGTACTTC | CSATDRVTYEQYF
. | TRBJ1-2 | TRBV7-7 | . | TGTGCCAGCAGCTTTCGGAGCTATGGCTACACCTTC | CASSFRSYGYTF
few | TRBJ2-2 | TRBV6-4 | . | TGTGCCAGCAGTGGGGCAGGGGACACCGGGGAGCTGTTTTTT | CASSGAGDTGELFF
. | TRBJ2-1 | TRBV19 | . | TGTGCCAGTAGTATAGTGCCAGGGGTCGGCAATGAGCAGTTCTTC | CASSIVPGVGNEQFF
. | TRBJ1-6 | TRBV2 | TRBD1 | TGTGCCAGCAGCTTCCGGGACAGGGGGCTAGGGAATTCACCCCTCCACTTT | CASSFRDRGLGNSPLHF
many | TRBJ2-7 | TRBV11-3 | TRBD2 | TGTGCCAGCAGCTTAGAGTCGGGGAGGGGCTACGAGCAGTACTTC | CASSLESGRGYEQYF
many | TRBJ1-1 | TRBV24-1 | TRBD1 | TGTGCCACCCGGGGGACAGGCGACCAGAAAGATGAAGCTTTCTTT | CATRGTGDQKDEAFF
. | TRBJ2-3 | TRBV12-3/TRBV12-4 | TRBD1 | TGTGCCAGCAGAAAGACAGGGGGATTCACAGATACGCAGTATTTT | CASRKTGGFTDTQYF
. | TRBJ1-2 | TRBV25-1 | . | TGTGCCAGCAGTGAATGGGGCAGCTCGGAACATAACTATGGCTACACCTTC | CASSEWGSSEHNYGYTF
. | TRBJ1-6 | TRBV12-3/TRBV12-4 | . | TGTGCTAGTGGCACCGTGGGGGCGCCCCTCCACTTT | CASGTVGAPLHF
. | TRBJ2-7 | TRBV29-1 | TRBD1 | TGCAGCGTTGAAGGGACAGGGCAGAACTACGAGCAGTACTTC | CSVEGTGQNYEQYF
few | TRBJ1-6 | TRBV2 | TRBD1 | TGTGCCAGCGTGTATGAGACAGGGGGCTTGTCACCCCTCCACTTT | CASVYETGGLSPLHF
many | TRBJ2-1 | TRBV5-6 | TRBD2 | TGTGCCAGCAGCTTGGCTGGTAGCGGGGGATACAATGAGCAGTTCTTC | CASSLAGSGGYNEQFF
. | TRBJ2-5 | TRBV4-3 | . | TGCGCCAGCAGCCAAGTGCACTCCCAGGAGACCCAGTACTTC | CASSQVHSQETQYF
. | TRBJ1-5 | TRBV15 | TRBD1 | TGTGCCACCAGCGTAAACAGGGGTCAGCCCCAGCATTTT | CATSVNRGQPQHF
. | TRBJ2-5 | TRBV19 | . | TGTGCCAGTAGCCCGTTCTCCCAAGAGACCCAGTACTTC | CASSPFSQETQYF
. | TRBJ2-3 | TRBV19 | . | TGTGCCAGTAGTATAGTAGGGGGGGTGGGCACAGATACGCAGTATTTT | CASSIVGGVGTDTQYF
many | TRBJ2-3 | TRBV6-2/TRBV6-3 | . | TGTGCCAGCAGTGCTTACACAGATACGCAGTATTTT | CASSAYTDTQYF
. | TRBJ2-7 | TRBV7-9 | . | TGTGCCAGCAGCCAAGAGCGGCAAAGCGAGCAGTACTTC | CASSQERQSEQYF
. | TRBJ2-7 | TRBV20-1 | TRBD2 | TGCAGTGCTAGAGATGTTGCGGGAGGCCCCTACGAGCAGTACTTC | CSARDVAGGPYEQYF
. | TRBJ2-5 | TRBV24-1 | . | TGTGCCACTGCAACTATCGGGACGGGACAAGAGACCCAGTACTTC | CATATIGTGQETQYF
. | TRBJ1-6 | TRBV19 | TRBD1 | TGTGCCAGTAGTACCCTAGGGACAGGGGGCGGCTCTTCATCACCCCTCCACTTT | CASSTLGTGGGSSSPLHF
many | TRBJ1-5 | TRBV6-5 | . | TGTGCCAGCAGTTACTCCCGCAGGGATCAGCCCCAGCATTTT | CASSYSRRDQPQHF
. | TRBJ1-6 | TRBV10-2 | . | TGCGCCAGCAGCGCATTGGCCGATAATTCACCCCTCCACTTT | CASSALADNSPLHF